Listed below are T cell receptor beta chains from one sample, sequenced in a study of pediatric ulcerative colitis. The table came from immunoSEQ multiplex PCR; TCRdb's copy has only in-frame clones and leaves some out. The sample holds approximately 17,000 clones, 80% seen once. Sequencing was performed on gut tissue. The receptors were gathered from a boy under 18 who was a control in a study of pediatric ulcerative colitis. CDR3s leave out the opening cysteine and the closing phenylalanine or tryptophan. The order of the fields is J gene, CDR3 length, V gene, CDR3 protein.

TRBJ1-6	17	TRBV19	ASRWSGLAEADSGSPLH
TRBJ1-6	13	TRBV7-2	ASSPIDRDNSPLH
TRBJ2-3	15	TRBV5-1	ASSSGQGETYTDTQY
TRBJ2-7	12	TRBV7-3	ASSQWTAPYEQY
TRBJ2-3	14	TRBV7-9	ASSLTSGGTTDTQY
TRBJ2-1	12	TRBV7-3	ASSLGSAGREQF
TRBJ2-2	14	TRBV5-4	ASSLGGSAGAGELF
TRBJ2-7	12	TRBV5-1	ASSGDGGILEQY
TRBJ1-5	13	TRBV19	ASSIGQGLNQPQH
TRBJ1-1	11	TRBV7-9	ASSLEEGTEAF
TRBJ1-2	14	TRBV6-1	ASSVNRAPQNYGYT
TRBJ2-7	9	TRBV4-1	ASSSRYEQY
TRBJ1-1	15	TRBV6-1	ASSETAGGGGKTEAF
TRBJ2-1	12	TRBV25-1	ASSGAGGRNEQF
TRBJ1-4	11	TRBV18	ASSLGPDEKLF
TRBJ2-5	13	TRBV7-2	ASSNYRGREETQY
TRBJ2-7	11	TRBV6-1	ASNEAGEDEQY
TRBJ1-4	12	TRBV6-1	ASKSGGQSEKLF
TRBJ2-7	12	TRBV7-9	ASSLQGRSLEQY
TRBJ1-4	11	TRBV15	ATSRDRFEKLF
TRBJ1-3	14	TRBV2	ASSPILGASGNTIY
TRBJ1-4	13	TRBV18	ASSRSRGGDEKLF
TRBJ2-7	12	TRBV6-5	ASSPTGTVHEQY
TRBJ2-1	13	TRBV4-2	ASSQPDRTLNEQF
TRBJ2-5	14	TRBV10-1	ASSESWAVHKETQY
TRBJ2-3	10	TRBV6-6	ASSLALDTQY
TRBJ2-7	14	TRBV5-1	ASSLEGDRGIDEQY
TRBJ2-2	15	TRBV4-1	ASSQGLSGGNTGELF
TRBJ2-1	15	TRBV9	ASIYPMARSLPKEQF
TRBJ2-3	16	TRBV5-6	ASSPAGLAGVSTDTQY
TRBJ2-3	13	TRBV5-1	ASSKPGLGTDTQY
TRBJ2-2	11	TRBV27	ASSRYNTGELF
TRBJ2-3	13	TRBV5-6	ASSLGLAFGDTQY
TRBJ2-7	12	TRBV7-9	ASSIPGAPYEQY
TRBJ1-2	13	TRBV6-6	ASSATTDPFYGYT
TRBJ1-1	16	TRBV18	ASSPASLGQGMNTEAF
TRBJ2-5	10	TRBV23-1	ASSQTEETQY
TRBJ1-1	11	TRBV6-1	ASSERENTEAF
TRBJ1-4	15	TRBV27	ASSLSPYRGLNEKLF
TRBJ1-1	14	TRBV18	ASSPLQGATFTEAF
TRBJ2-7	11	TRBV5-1	ASSPQGSYEQY
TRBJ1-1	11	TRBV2	ASSTQRNTEAF
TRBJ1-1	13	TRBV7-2	ASETPGVRSPEAF
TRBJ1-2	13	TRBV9	ASSDQRGSNYGYT
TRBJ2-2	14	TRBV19	ASSTTRGGLAGELF
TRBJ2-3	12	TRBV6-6	ASSLGQDTDTQY
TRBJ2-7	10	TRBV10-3	AISGDNEEQY
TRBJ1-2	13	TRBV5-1	ASSLGGQGQFGYT
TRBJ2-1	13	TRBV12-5	ASGPGLAVYNEQF
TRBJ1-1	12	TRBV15	ATSRDWQGIGAF
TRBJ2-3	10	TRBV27	ASSYTAGTQY
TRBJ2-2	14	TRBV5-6	ASSLVGSVNTGELF